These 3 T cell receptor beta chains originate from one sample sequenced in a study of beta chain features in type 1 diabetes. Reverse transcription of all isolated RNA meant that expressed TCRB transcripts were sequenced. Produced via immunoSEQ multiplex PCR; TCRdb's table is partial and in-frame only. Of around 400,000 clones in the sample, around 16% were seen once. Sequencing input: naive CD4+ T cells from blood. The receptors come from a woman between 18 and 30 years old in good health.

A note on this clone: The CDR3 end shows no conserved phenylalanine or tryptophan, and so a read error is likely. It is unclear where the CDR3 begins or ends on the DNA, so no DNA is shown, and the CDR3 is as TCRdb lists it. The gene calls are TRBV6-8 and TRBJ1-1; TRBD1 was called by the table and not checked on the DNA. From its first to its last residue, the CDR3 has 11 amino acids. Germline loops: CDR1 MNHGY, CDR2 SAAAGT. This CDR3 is CASSSRDRVVC.

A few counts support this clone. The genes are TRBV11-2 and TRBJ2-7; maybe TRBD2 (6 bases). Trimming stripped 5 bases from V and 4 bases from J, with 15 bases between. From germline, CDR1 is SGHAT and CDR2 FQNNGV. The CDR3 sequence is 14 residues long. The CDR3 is CASSLVRGIYEQYF. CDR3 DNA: TGTGCCAGCAGCCTCGTCCGGGGGATATACGAGCAGTACTTC.

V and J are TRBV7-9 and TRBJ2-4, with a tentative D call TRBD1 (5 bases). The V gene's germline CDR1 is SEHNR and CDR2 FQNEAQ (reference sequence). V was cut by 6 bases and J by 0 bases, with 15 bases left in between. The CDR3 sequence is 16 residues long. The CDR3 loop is CASRPTANLAKNIQYF. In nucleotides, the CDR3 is TGTGCCAGCAGACCGACAGCCAACCTAGCCAAAAACATTCAGTACTTC.